Included here is one T cell receptor (beta chain) sequence, with context. As yet, its antigen is unknown. The CDR3 consists of 14 residues. The germline V gene encodes CDR1 LNHDA and CDR2 SQIVND (reference sequence). Trimming shortened V by 7 bases and J by 1 base, and 11 bases separated the two germline ends. The naive CD8 fraction comprised CD45RO-negative cells positively selected for CCR7 and excluded terminally differentiated effector memory CD45RA+ cells. Nashville, Tennessee was home to all donors, who were Caucasian adults. The data originate from a study of shared clonotypes between healthy human individuals. Study-level information: Serving as donors were two women and a few men, whose ages spanned 18 to 49. Study findings and constraints: How much donors shared clonotypes was expected to be affected by sequencing depth.

Profiling relied on immunoSEQ multiplex PCR, and the TCRdb table lists in-frame clones only, not all of them. Of about 750,000 clones listed, about 92% were seen once; the top ten hold more than 20%. The rearrangement uses TRBV19 and TRBJ2-1; D remains ambiguous. The TCR was taken from a young man in good health. Sequencing was performed on naive CD8+ T cells sorted from blood. The CDR3 bases are TGTGCCAGTAACTTTTACGGTTCCTACAATGAGCAGTTCTTC. It codes for CASNFYGSYNEQFF.